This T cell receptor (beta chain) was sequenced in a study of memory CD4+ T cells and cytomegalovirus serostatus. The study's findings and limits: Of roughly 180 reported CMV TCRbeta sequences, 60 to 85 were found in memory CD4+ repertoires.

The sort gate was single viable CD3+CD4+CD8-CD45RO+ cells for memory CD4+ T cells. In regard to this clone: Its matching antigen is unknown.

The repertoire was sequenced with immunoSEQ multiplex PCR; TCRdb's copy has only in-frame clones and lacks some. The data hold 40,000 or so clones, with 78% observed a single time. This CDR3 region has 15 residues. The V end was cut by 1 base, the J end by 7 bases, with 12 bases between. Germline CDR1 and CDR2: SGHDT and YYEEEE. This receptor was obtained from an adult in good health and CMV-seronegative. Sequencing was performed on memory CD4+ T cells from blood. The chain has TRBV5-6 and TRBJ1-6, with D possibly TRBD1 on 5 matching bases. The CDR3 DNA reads TGTGCCAGCAGCTTGTTCCAGGGACGCAATTCACCCCTCCACTTT. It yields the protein CASSLFQGRNSPLHF.